This is a list of T cell receptor beta chains from one sample in a study of technical replicates of blood from a handful of donors. TCRdb keeps only in-frame clones here, not all; method: immunoSEQ multiplex PCR. Of 55,000 to 60,000 clones in the sample, around 93% were seen once. What was sequenced was PBMCs. All receptors come from a human donor in good health. Some clones in this sample may be carry-over from other donors' samples. Both conserved end residues are part of each CDR3. D genes are given only for firm matches. A clone size is listed for some rows: how often the clone was seen (once, few, many), or a class if it is expanded.

v_call,d_call,j_call,clone_size,cdr3_nt,cdr3_aa
TRBV30,-,TRBJ1-5,-,TGTGCCTGGAGTTTGGAGGTGAATCAGCCCCAGCATTTT,CAWSLEVNQPQHF
TRBV19,-,TRBJ2-7,-,TGTGCCAGTAGTAAGGAGCGCCTGTCCTACGAGCAGTACTTC,CASSKERLSYEQYF
TRBV7-8,-,TRBJ1-6,-,TGTGCCAGCAGCTTGCGGGACTTTTCACCCCTCCACTTT,CASSLRDFSPLHF
TRBV11-3,TRBD2,TRBJ2-3,-,TGTGCCAGCAGAGGACTAGCAGAGGATACGCAGTATTTT,CASRGLAEDTQYF
TRBV6-1,TRBD1,TRBJ2-2,few,TGTGCCAGCACCTCGACAGGGGAGAACACCGGGGAGCTGTTTTTT,CASTSTGENTGELFF
TRBV30,-,TRBJ2-1,-,TGTGCCTGGTATAGCAGAAGCTCCTACAATGAGCAGTTCTTC,CAWYSRSSYNEQFF
TRBV29-1,TRBD2,TRBJ2-3,-,TGCAGCGTTGGGCGGGGGGTGGCAGATACGCAGTATTTT,CSVGRGVADTQYF
TRBV4-3,TRBD1,TRBJ2-5,-,TGCGCCAGCAGCCAAGATTGGCAGGCCAGGGGGGAGACCCAGTACTTC,CASSQDWQARGETQYF
TRBV10-2,TRBD2,TRBJ2-1,-,TGCGCCAGCAATGCCGGACTAGCGGGGGGCGTTATCTACAATGAGCAGTTCTTC,CASNAGLAGGVIYNEQFF
TRBV4-3,-,TRBJ2-7,-,TGCGCCAGCAGCCCGAACCGGGTCCTAGAGGGCACCCACGAGCAGTACTTC,CASSPNRVLEGTHEQYF
TRBV29-1,-,TRBJ1-2,-,TGCAGCGTTGAAGATCCAGAGGGAAGAAGGTATGGCTACACCTTC,CSVEDPEGRRYGYTF
TRBV4-3,TRBD2,TRBJ2-7,-,TGCGCCAGCAGCCAAGATTCTAGCGGGGCCTACGAGCAGTACTTC,CASSQDSSGAYEQYF
TRBV7-9,-,TRBJ1-1,-,TGTGCCAGCAGCTTGTTAGGGTCTAGCGTCACTGAAGCTTTCTTT,CASSLLGSSVTEAFF
TRBV7-2,-,TRBJ2-3,-,TGTGCCAGCAGCTTGAACGAGGGAGATACGCAGTATTTT,CASSLNEGDTQYF
TRBV11-2,TRBD1,TRBJ2-1,-,TGTGCCAGCAGCTTAAGACAGGGGATCTACAATGAGCAGTTCTTC,CASSLRQGIYNEQFF
TRBV7-9,TRBD1,TRBJ2-7,-,TGTGCCAGCAGCTCCGCAGGGGGTTTCACCTACGAGCAGTACTTC,CASSSAGGFTYEQYF